This entry lists 21 T cell receptor beta chains sequenced from one sample in a study of blood T cell repertoires in COVID-19. Profiling relied on immunoSEQ multiplex PCR, and the TCRdb table lists in-frame clones only, not all of them. The sample has about 260,000 clones, around 91% seen once. Sample: PBMCs or T cells enriched from blood (not recorded which). The receptors stem from a woman aged 18-29 years who had recovered from COVID-19.

V and J are TRBV6-5 and TRBJ1-4; the match to TRBD1 covers 7 bases. The V gene end was trimmed by 6 bases and the J gene end by 12 bases; junction bases not matched to a gene: 13. The CDR3 is made up of 14 amino acids. From germline, CDR1 is MNHEY and CDR2 SVGAGI. The CDR3 region is CASRPTGAVSQLFF. CDR3 DNA: TGTGCCAGCAGACCCACAGGGGCCGTATCCCAACTGTTTTTT.

With regard to this clone: A read error may account for a junction end that differs from germline. The chain carries TRBV5-5 and TRBJ2-1, with TRBD1 as a possible D gene (5 bases). This CDR3 contains 15 residues. CDR1 and CDR2 from the germline V gene are SGHKS and YYEKEE (reference sequence). CDR3 region: CAGSFGQGSYNEQFF. The CDR3 DNA reads as TGTGCCGGCAGCTTTGGGCAGGGCTCCTACAATGAGCAGTTCTTC. The full variable domain, completed using reference TRBV5-5 and TRBJ2-1, is DAGVTQSPTHLIKTRGQQVTLRCSPISGHKSVSWYQQVLGQGPQFIFQYYEKEERGRGNFPDRFSARQFPNYSSELNVNALLLGDSALYLCAGSFGQGSYNEQFFGPGTRLTVL.

The chain employs TRBV2 and TRBJ2-2; D gene uncertain. From germline, CDR1 is SNHLY and CDR2 FYNNEI. This CDR3 comprises 14 residues. Trimming shortened V by 8 bases and J by 0 bases, and 10 bases separated the two germline ends. CDR3 region: CASLRDSNTGELFF. The CDR3 region has the DNA TGTGCCAGCTTGCGAGATTCGAACACCGGGGAGCTGTTTTTT.

The genes are TRBV6-7 and TRBJ1-6; D unclear. TRBV6-7 has ORF status, its function being uncertain. Trimming stripped 5 bases from V and 7 bases from J, with 6 bases between. The CDR3 runs 12 residues. CDR3 nucleotide sequence: TGTGCCAGCAGTCCCGGGAATTCACCCCTCCACTTT. It specifies CASSPGNSPLHF.

The chain has TRBV11-2 and TRBJ1-1, with 7 bases lining up with TRBD1. Germline CDR1 and CDR2: SGHAT and FQNNGV. The J segment lost 1 base and the V segment lost 6 bases, leaving 2 bases of the junction unmatched. This CDR3 contains 13 residues. CDR3 protein: CASRRTGNTEAFF. In nucleotides, the CDR3 is TGTGCCAGCAGGAGGACAGGGAACACTGAAGCTTTCTTT.

This clone has just one count. J is TRBJ2-3 and V is TRBV9, with D possibly TRBD2 on 5 matching bases. V gave up 0 bases and J gave up 5 bases, with 7 bases separating them. This CDR3 is 13 amino acids long. Germline values: CDR1 SGDLS, CDR2 YYNGEE. The CDR3 reads CASSVEGGDTQYF. The CDR3 DNA is TGTGCCAGCAGCGTAGAAGGAGGAGATACGCAGTATTTT.

The chain combines TRBV3-1 (or the pseudogene TRBV3-2) with TRBJ1-2; no clear D gene. Germline assignment: CDR1 LGHDT and CDR2 YNNKEL (reference sequence). The CDR3 has 17 residues. V was shortened by 2 bases and J by 0 bases, with 16 bases between the two germline ends. DNA of the CDR3: TGTGCCAGCAGCCAATTTGACTTTACCGATACTAACTATGGCTACACCTTC. It specifies CASSQFDFTDTNYGYTF.

This clone showed up just a few times. This chain uses TRBV6-4 with TRBJ2-1; TRBD1 aligns across 12 bases. The CDR3 runs 15 residues. V shed 6 bases and J 10 bases; nucleotides not matched to a gene: 10. Germline V lookup: CDR1 MRHNA, CDR2 SNTAGT. The CDR3, as DNA: TGTGCCAGCAGCCCCCGGGGTGGGACAGGGGGCGAGCAGTTCTTC. Translating gives CASSPRGGTGGEQFF.

This chain joins TRBV28 and TRBJ1-4; 10 bases fit TRBD1. The J segment lost 7 bases and the V segment lost 3 bases, leaving 5 bases of the junction unmatched. The germline gives CDR1 MDHEN, CDR2 SYDVKM. The CDR3 totals 15 residues. The CDR3 DNA sequence: TGTGCCAGCAGTTTGCCGACAGGGGGCAGTGAAAAACTGTTTTTT. The encoded protein is CASSLPTGGSEKLFF.

The table lists this clone with many counts. The chain uses TRBV5-1 and TRBJ2-7; 9 bases fit TRBD1. Germline assignment: CDR1 SGHRS and CDR2 YFSETQ. CDR3 length equals 14 residues. V dropped 3 bases and J dropped 3; count of bases not matched to a gene: 4. The CDR3 sequence is CASSWTGDNYEQYF. CDR3 nucleotides: TGCGCCAGCAGCTGGACAGGGGATAACTACGAGCAGTACTTC.

The chain has TRBV20-1 and TRBJ1-6; D gene uncertain. Germline loops: CDR1 DFQATT, CDR2 SNEGSKA (reference sequence). This CDR3 has 13 amino acids. Trimming removed 3 bases from V and 8 bases from J, with 11 bases in between. CDR3 region: CSASLGSYSPLHF. CDR3 sequence (DNA): TGCAGTGCTAGTTTAGGGAGTTATTCACCCCTCCACTTT.

The CDR3 bases are TGTGCCTGGAGTGACTCCATTGCTCAGCCCCAGCATTTT. It specifies CAWSDSIAQPQHF. The chain recombines TRBV30 with TRBJ1-5; the D is unclear. This CDR3 region has 13 residues. The germline V gene has CDR1 GTSNPN and CDR2 SVGIG (reference sequence). The V and J ends lost 1 base and 6 bases respectively, with 10 bases between them. Using reference TRBV30 and TRBJ1-5 for the parts outside the CDR3, the full variable domain is SQTIHQWPATLVQPVGSPLSLECTVEGTSNPNLYWYRQAAGRGLQLLFYSVGIGQISSEVPQNLSASRPQDRQFILSSKKLLLSDSGFYLCAWSDSIAQPQHFGDGTRLSIL.

The CDR3 region is CASSEVSAFGANVLTF. The CDR3 coding sequence is TGTGCCAGCAGTGAAGTCAGCGCCTTCGGGGCCAACGTCCTGACTTTC. J is TRBJ2-6 and V is TRBV25-1; D is undetermined. This CDR3 contains 16 residues. With 2 bases removed from V and 4 bases from J, the gap between germline ends came to 12 bases. Germline CDR1 reads MGHDK; CDR2 reads SYGVNS.

The rearrangement uses TRBV5-1 and TRBJ2-2; D possibly corresponds to TRBD1 (6 bases). V was cut by 0 bases and J by 7 bases, with 10 bases left in between. The CDR3 has 14 residues. Germline loops: CDR1 SGHRS, CDR2 YFSETQ. The CDR3 DNA reads TGCGCCAGCAGCTTGGGTCAGGGGCTCGGGGAGCTGTTTTTT. This encodes CASSLGQGLGELFF. Drawing the rest from reference TRBV5-1 and TRBJ2-2, the complete variable domain is KAGVTQTPRYLIKTRGQQVTLSCSPISGHRSVSWYQQTPGQGLQFLFEYFSETQRNKGNFPGRFSGRQFSNSRSEMNVSTLELGDSALYLCASSLGQGLGELFFGEGSRLTVL.

The chain uses TRBV7-9 and TRBJ2-5; D perhaps matches TRBD2 (5 bases). The CDR3 has 15 amino acids. Germline lookup yields CDR1 SEHNR and CDR2 FQNEAQ (reference sequence). The V end lost 5 bases, the J end lost 2 bases, and 15 bases lay between the germline ends. The CDR3 sequence: CASSLSRRGQETQYF. CDR3 coding DNA: TGTGCCAGCAGCCTTAGTCGAAGAGGGCAAGAGACCCAGTACTTC.

The chain recombines TRBV3-1 (or the pseudogene TRBV3-2) with TRBJ1-1, with 8 bases lining up with TRBD1. CDR1 and CDR2 from the germline V gene are LGHDT and YNNKEL (reference sequence). Trimming removed 4 bases from V and 5 bases from J; junction bases left unmatched: 6. This CDR3 region has 14 residues. The CDR3: CASSPDRDWTEAFF. CDR3 bases: TGTGCCAGCAGCCCGGACAGGGACTGGACTGAAGCTTTCTTT.

The chain uses TRBV4-1 and TRBJ1-2; 7 bases line up with TRBD1. Per germline, CDR1 MGHRA and CDR2 YSYEKL. The CDR3 contains 16 residues. Trimming removed 3 bases from V and 3 bases from J; junction bases left unmatched: 10. The CDR3 DNA reads TGCGCCAGCAGCCAGGGACAGTCCATAGGGGACTATGGCTACACCTTC. It codes for CASSQGQSIGDYGYTF.

The chain uses TRBV2 and TRBJ1-5, with D possibly being TRBD1 (5 bases). Deletions cut 3 bases from V and 3 bases from J, with 12 bases between. This CDR3 is 15 amino acids long. CDR1 SNHLY and CDR2 FYNNEI come from the germline V gene. The CDR3 DNA is TGTGCCAGCAGTGAGGTAGGGGCTCTCAATCAGCCCCAGCATTTT. Protein: CASSEVGALNQPQHF.

The chain combines TRBV13 with TRBJ2-7, with D possibly TRBD2 on 5 matching bases. Germline-derived CDR1 and CDR2 are PRHDT and FYEKMQ (reference sequence). The V and J ends lost 0 bases and 6 bases respectively, with 12 bases between them. This CDR3 has 14 amino acids. CDR3 residues: CASSLGLWSGEQYF. The CDR3 nucleotides are TGTGCCAGCAGCTTAGGCCTTTGGAGCGGCGAGCAGTACTTC. Variable domain in full (rest from reference TRBV13 and TRBJ2-7): AAGVIQSPRHLIKEKRETATLKCYPIPRHDTVYWYQQGPGQDPQFLISFYEKMQSDKGSIPDRFSAQQFSDYHSELNMSSLELGDSALYFCASSLGLWSGEQYFGPGTRLTVT.

This chain joins TRBV5-6 and TRBJ2-3; perhaps TRBD2 as D (6 bases). Trimming took 2 bases from V and 7 from J, leaving 14 bases between them. CDR3 length equals 14 residues. Germline V CDR1 and CDR2: SGHDT, YYEEEE. The CDR3 reads CASSFSSDFYTQYF. The CDR3 DNA reads as TGTGCCAGCAGCTTTTCTAGCGACTTTTATACGCAGTATTTT.

This rearrangement joins TRBV19 to TRBJ2-7, with 8 bases matching TRBD1. The length of the CDR3 is 14 residues. The trim removed 4 bases at V and 1 base at J, leaving 3 bases unmatched. Per germline, CDR1 LNHDA and CDR2 SQIVND (reference sequence). CDR3 coding DNA: TGTGCCAGTAGTACTCACAGGGGGTCCTACGAGCAGTACTTC. This encodes CASSTHRGSYEQYF.